The 12 T cell receptor delta chains presented below share a single source sample, sequenced in a study of Vδ1+ human thymocytes. Study-level findings and limits: Thymic TRG and TRD repertoires appeared highly polyclonal.

Their antigens are not known. Sequences come from RNA converted to cDNA by reverse transcription. The CDR3 regions were amplified by multiplex PCR from V-gene primers to a constant-region primer. TCRdb reanalysed the multiplex PCR reads via CATT. Counted here are tens of thousands of delta-chain clones, approximately 30% occurring once; the ten biggest clones make up about 1.6%. Input material: Vdelta1+ gamma-delta thymocytes from the thymus. Subset in this sample: FACS-sorted CD3+ TCRalphabeta- TCRVdelta1+ TCRVdelta2- thymocytes. These receptors were collected from a boy younger than two who had congenital heart surgery.

V and J are TRDV1 and TRDJ1, with 9 nucleotides matching TRDD3. The CDR3 runs 21 residues. V was pared by 2 bases and J by 0 bases, with 19 bases of the junction left unmatched. Per germline, CDR1 TSWWSYY and CDR2 QGS. CDR3: CALGEGLPYWGNHRYTDKLIF. As DNA, the CDR3 is TGTGCTCTTGGGGAAGGTCTGCCCTACTGGGGGAACCACCGGTACACCGATAAACTCATCTTT.

This clone was seen only a few times. This same CDR3 is encoded by further DNA sequences in the sample. V gene TRDV1 combines with J gene TRDJ1, with 7 bases that match TRDD3. This CDR3 contains 18 residues. CDR1 and CDR2 from the germline V gene are TSWWSYY and QGS. V lost 5 bases and J lost 7; bases outside the gene matches: 22. The CDR3 bases are TGTGCTCTTGGGTCGAACAGGGGTATCGGATACGGGGGAGGTAAACTCATCTTT. Protein sequence: CALGSNRGIGYGGGKLIF.

This clone appeared many times. Other DNA sequences of this sample code for an identical CDR3. V and J are TRDV1 and TRDJ1; 11 bases are shared with TRDD3. CDR3 length: 22 amino acids. Germline V gene data show CDR1 as TSWWSYY and CDR2 as QGS. V gave up 1 base and J gave up 0 bases; unmatched junction bases: 19. CDR3 amino acids: CALGERSLRSPWGIQYTDKLIF. Written as DNA, the CDR3 is TGTGCTCTTGGGGAACGAAGCCTACGATCCCCCTGGGGGATACAGTACACCGATAAACTCATCTTT.

V gene TRDV1 combines with J gene TRDJ1; TRDD3 matches at 12 bases. This CDR3 has 28 amino acids. Trimming at V came to 0 bases and at J to 4 bases, leaving 39 bases not matched to a gene. Germline V gives CDR1 TSWWSYY, CDR2 QGS. CDR3 protein: CALGELGRLSSLRSVPGGYAGVVDKLIF. The DNA for the CDR3 is TGTGCTCTTGGGGAACTAGGAAGGCTCTCCTCCCTTCGGTCCGTCCCTGGGGGATACGCGGGGGTTGTCGATAAACTCATCTTT.

This clone came up a few times. The V call is TRDV1, the J call TRDJ1; D might be TRDD3 (6 bases). Trimming stripped 3 bases from V and 0 bases from J, with 35 bases between. CDR1 and CDR2 (germline): TSWWSYY, QGS. The CDR3 extends over 23 amino acids. CDR3: CALGEPIARGEVPTLGHTDKLIF. The DNA for the CDR3 is TGTGCTCTTGGGGAGCCCATCGCTCGAGGGGAGGTACCGACACTGGGCCACACCGATAAACTCATCTTT.

About this clone: A read error likely explains this, since a far larger clone differs by one base. Other DNA sequences in this specimen translate into the identical CDR3. The gene calls are TRDV2 and TRDJ2; no definite D call. Trimming pared 7 bases from V and 1 base from J, leaving 18 bases between. Per germline, CDR1 GEAIGNYY and CDR2 EKD. The CDR3 sequence is 16 residues long. The CDR3 loop reads CAWVLAYKLLTAQLFF. Written as DNA, the CDR3 is TGTGCCTGGGTTCTCGCCTATAAGCTTTTGACAGCACAACTCTTCTTT.

In regard to this clone: One end of the junction is discordant with germline, which a read error may explain. This chain joins TRDV1 and TRDJ1; D is tentatively TRDD2 or TRDD3 (6 bases each). Germline loops: CDR1 TSWWSYY, CDR2 QGS. CDR3 length equals 22 residues. Here the CDR3 reads CAPGEGPPSPGYWETPVDKLIF. In nucleotides, the CDR3 is TGTGCTCCTGGGGAAGGCCCCCCTTCCCCCGGGTACTGGGAAACACCTGTCGATAAACTCATCTTT.

This clone was seen only a few times. The rearrangement links TRDV1 to TRDJ1; possibly TRDD2 for D (6 bases). V lost 1 base, J lost 1 base, and 25 bases lay in between. Germline V CDR1 and CDR2: TSWWSYY, QGS. CDR3 length: 20 residues. In nucleotides, the CDR3 is TGTGCTCTTGGGGAACCCCCTGCCTTCCCCCGTCTTAAGGGCACCGATAAACTCATCTTT. This encodes CALGEPPAFPRLKGTDKLIF.

The chain joins TRDV1 to TRDJ1; weak D call: TRDD2 (9 bases). Germline values: CDR1 TSWWSYY, CDR2 QGS. V was clipped by 1 base and J by 8 bases, with 23 bases between them. This CDR3 is built from 17 residues. The CDR3 here is CALGERGTLPTGGKLIF. CDR3 coding DNA: TGTGCTCTTGGGGAACGAGGGACCCTTCCTACTGGGGGCAAACTCATCTTT.

The table lists this clone with a few counts. J is TRDJ1 and V is TRDV1; D gene uncertain. V lost 1 base and J 1 base, leaving 7 bases between the germline ends. The CDR3 sequence is 14 residues long. Per the germline V gene, CDR1 is TSWWSYY and CDR2 is QGS. In DNA form, the CDR3 reads TGTGCTCTTGGGGAACCTAAGGTCACCGATAAACTCATCTTT. This codes for CALGEPKVTDKLIF.

This clone was found many times. V usage is TRDV1 and J usage is TRDJ1, with 7 bases matching TRDD3. The CDR3 is made up of 16 amino acids. Unmatched junction bases numbered 15, after V lost 3 bases and J lost 8 bases. Per germline, CDR1 TSWWSYY and CDR2 QGS. CDR3 amino acids: CALGESPYWGDKKLIF. DNA for the CDR3: TGTGCTCTTGGGGAGTCTCCGTACTGGGGAGATAAGAAACTCATCTTT.

The chain joins TRDV1 to TRDJ1; 7 nucleotides align to TRDD3. Germline loops: CDR1 TSWWSYY, CDR2 QGS. The CDR3 length is 16 residues. With V trimmed by 9 bases and J by 0 bases, 13 bases remained unmatched. This chain's CDR3 is CALGHLLGINTDKLIF. DNA of the CDR3: TGTGCTCTGGGGCATCTACTGGGGATTAACACCGATAAACTCATCTTT.